The rows below give T cell receptor beta chains drawn from one sample of a study of CD8+ T cells in alopecia areata. Profiled with immunoSEQ multiplex PCR; TCRdb holds only in-frame clones, not every one. The table lists around 200,000 clones, about 53% of them singletons. Material: CD8+ T cells sorted from blood, obtained at week 24, from a patient treated with tofacitinib. The receptors here all came from a human donor with alopecia areata. Both conserved end residues are part of each CDR3. Each record gives: clone size, D gene, V gene, J gene, CDR3 DNA, CDR3 protein. A D gene is named only where the DNA matches it firmly. Clone size is given for some rows only: seen once, a few or many times, or a class if the clone is expanded.

>NA|NA|TRBV29-1|TRBJ2-7
TGCAGCTGCGGTCAGGGATCCTACGAGCAGTACTTC
CSCGQGSYEQYF
>few|NA|TRBV7-9|TRBJ1-4
TGTGCCAGCAGCCCCGATGGTGAAAAACTGTTTTTT
CASSPDGEKLFF
>NA|NA|TRBV15|TRBJ2-7
TGTGCCACCAGCAGAGGATCCTACGAGCAGTACTTC
CATSRGSYEQYF
>few|TRBD1|TRBV10-2|TRBJ2-7
TGCGCCAGCAGCCCGGGACAGGGACCTTACGAGCAGTACTTC
CASSPGQGPYEQYF
>NA|TRBD1|TRBV4-1|TRBJ1-6
TGCGCCAGCAGCCACAAGACGCCGGGACAGGGTAATTCACCCCTCCACTTT
CASSHKTPGQGNSPLHF
>few|NA|TRBV30|TRBJ1-1
TGTGCCTGGTCCCAAGCCAAGAACACTGAAGCTTTCTTT
CAWSQAKNTEAFF
>NA|NA|TRBV5-4|TRBJ2-6
TGTGCCAGCAGCTTGGAGGGGGTCTCTGGGGCCAACGTCCTGACTTTC
CASSLEGVSGANVLTF
>few|NA|TRBV5-6|TRBJ1-1
TGTGCCAGCAGCTTGAGGAACACTGAAGCTTTCTTT
CASSLRNTEAFF
>NA|TRBD1|TRBV7-9|TRBJ1-2
TGTGCCAGCAGCTCTACAGGGGGCGCAAAGGATGGCTACACCTTC
CASSSTGGAKDGYTF
>NA|NA|TRBV29-1|TRBJ1-2
TGCAGCGTTGAAACACCTAACGTTAACTATGGCTACACCTTC
CSVETPNVNYGYTF
>NA|NA|TRBV29-1|TRBJ1-1
TGCAGCGTTGAATTACAGGCGGCTTTCTTT
CSVELQAAFF
>few|NA|TRBV19|TRBJ2-7
TGTGCCAGTAGTATAGTTGGGGAGGACGAGCAGTACTTC
CASSIVGEDEQYF
>NA|NA|TRBV5-1|TRBJ1-2
TGCGCCAGCAGCTTGATTAAGGGGGACGGCTACACCTTC
CASSLIKGDGYTF
>few|NA|TRBV1|TRBJ1-6
TGCACCAGCAGCCAAGATCCTGGACAGGTCAAGAGGTCCTATAATTCACCCCTCCACTTT
CTSSQDPGQVKRSYNSPLHF
>NA|NA|TRBV6-6|TRBJ2-7
TGTGCCAGCACTTCGGAGTCTTTCCCCTACGAGCAGTACTTC
CASTSESFPYEQYF
>NA|NA|TRBV5-1|TRBJ1-6
TGCGCCAGCAGAGACAGTCAATCACCCCTCCACTTT
CASRDSQSPLHF
>few|NA|TRBV29-1|TRBJ2-1
TGCAGCGTTGAAGATCAGGGGTTCCCCTACAATGAGCAGTTCTTC
CSVEDQGFPYNEQFF
>NA|TRBD2|TRBV7-6|TRBJ2-7
TGTGCCAGCAGCTTATACGTGGGACTAGTCCCCTCCGAGCAGTACTTC
CASSLYVGLVPSEQYF
>few|NA|TRBV29-1|TRBJ1-2
TGCAGCGTTGAAGATCGAGAGGGGGGCCCTAACTATGGCTACACCTTC
CSVEDREGGPNYGYTF
>once|NA|TRBV4-3|TRBJ2-1
TGCGCCAGCAGCCAATCGAACAGGGGAGGTGATGAGCAGTTCTTC
CASSQSNRGGDEQFF
>NA|NA|TRBV11-2|TRBJ2-7
TGTGCCAGCAGCCCCGACAACACCTACGAGCAGTACTTC
CASSPDNTYEQYF
>NA|NA|TRBV5-6|TRBJ2-1
TGTGCCAGCAGCTTAAGACAGGCCAATGAGCAGTTCTTC
CASSLRQANEQFF
>few|NA|TRBV29-1|TRBJ1-1
TGCAGCGTTACAGGGACCGAAGCTTTCTTT
CSVTGTEAFF
>NA|NA|TRBV30|TRBJ2-2
TGTGCCCGAGACCGGACAGACTCGAACACCGGGGAGCTGTTTTTT
CARDRTDSNTGELFF
>few|NA|TRBV6-5|TRBJ2-5
TGTGCCAGCAGTTACTCGGGCCAAGAGACCCAGTACTTC
CASSYSGQETQYF
>few|NA|TRBV5-1|TRBJ2-6
TGCGCCAGCAGAATGGGGTCCGGGGCCAACGTCCTGACTTTC
CASRMGSGANVLTF
>few|NA|TRBV29-1|TRBJ2-5
TGCAGCGTTGCGGGGGAGACCCAGTACTTC
CSVAGETQYF
>NA|NA|TRBV5-1|TRBJ2-2
TGCGCCAGCAGCTTGGCAGGGTGGACCGGGGAGCTGTTTTTT
CASSLAGWTGELFF
>NA|NA|TRBV9|TRBJ1-1
TGTGCCAGCAGCGTAGTACCCGGACGGTACACTGAAGCTTTCTTT
CASSVVPGRYTEAFF
>few|NA|TRBV2|TRBJ1-2
TGTGCCAGCCGCGCTGGTGGCTACACCTTC
CASRAGGYTF
>few|NA|TRBV12-5|TRBJ1-6
TGTGCTAGTGGTTTGATACCGGGAAGACATAATTCACCCCTCCACTTT
CASGLIPGRHNSPLHF
>few|NA|TRBV27|TRBJ1-5
TGTGCCAGCAGTTTAACGCGGGATCAGCCCCAGCATTTT
CASSLTRDQPQHF
>NA|TRBD1|TRBV9|TRBJ1-1
TGTGCCAGCAGCCCCTCCGGACAGGGAGAAGCTTTCTTT
CASSPSGQGEAFF
>many|NA|TRBV19|TRBJ2-2
TGTGCCAGTACTTCCGATCCCGGGGAGCTGTTTTTT
CASTSDPGELFF
>NA|NA|TRBV7-3|TRBJ2-1
TGTGCCAGCAGCTACGATGGCAGCCCTGACAATGAGCAGTTCTTC
CASSYDGSPDNEQFF